This TCR beta chain was captured by sequencing in a study of blood T cell repertoires in COVID-19. About the study: The study drew acute and convalescent COVID-19 samples from the United States, Italy and Spain. T cells, B-cell-depleted T cells, or PBMCs supplied cDNA or gDNA.

The CDR3 contains 14 residues. V was clipped by 1 base and J by 2 bases, with 9 bases between them. Germline V CDR1 and CDR2: MNHEY, SVGEGT. In the original workflow: Nucleated cell number was recorded as an estimate derived from reference gene primer amplification. Measured with immunoSEQ multiplex PCR; TCRdb has only the in-frame clones, and not every one. D and trimming were read from the DNA, whereas the V and J calls and clone size are those reported in that table. The profile covers 150,000 to 200,000 clones, with just over 85% appearing a single time and about 7% taken by the ten largest. The sample was peripheral blood. The chain carries TRBV6-2 or TRBV6-3 and TRBJ2-7; tentative D call: TRBD2 (5 bases). The source of this sequence is a man aged 50 or older with active or convalescent COVID-19. CDR3 sequence: CASSYFRGTYEQYF. The DNA of the CDR3 is TGTGCCAGCAGTTACTTTCGGGGTACCTACGAGCAGTACTTC.